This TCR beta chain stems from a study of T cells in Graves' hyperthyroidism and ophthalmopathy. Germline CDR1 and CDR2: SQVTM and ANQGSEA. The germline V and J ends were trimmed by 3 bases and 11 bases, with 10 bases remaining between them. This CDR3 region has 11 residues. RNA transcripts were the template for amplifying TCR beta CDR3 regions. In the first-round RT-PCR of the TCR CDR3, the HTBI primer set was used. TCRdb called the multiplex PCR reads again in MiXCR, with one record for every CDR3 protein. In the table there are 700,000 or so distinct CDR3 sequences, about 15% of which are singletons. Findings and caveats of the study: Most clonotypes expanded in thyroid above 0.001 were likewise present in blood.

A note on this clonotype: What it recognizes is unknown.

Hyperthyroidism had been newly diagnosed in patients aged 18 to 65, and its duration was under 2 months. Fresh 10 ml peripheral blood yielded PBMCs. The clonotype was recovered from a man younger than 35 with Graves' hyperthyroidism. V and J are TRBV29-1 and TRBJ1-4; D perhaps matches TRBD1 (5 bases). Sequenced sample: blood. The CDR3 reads CSVEWGGKLFF. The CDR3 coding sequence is TGCAGCGTTGAGTGGGGGGGGAAACTGTTTTTT.